A selection of T cell receptor beta chains follows, all from one sample in a study of T cells in Graves' hyperthyroidism and ophthalmopathy. TCRdb itself ran the multiplex PCR reads through MiXCR, one entry per CDR3 protein. Among 660,000 or so distinct CDR3 sequences, around 20% were seen once, and the ten largest hold around a third. Sequenced sample: blood. The receptors were gathered from a man aged 25-40 years with Graves' ophthalmopathy. Both conserved end residues are part of each CDR3.

TRBJ1-5,TRBV10-3,CAISEDGYSNQPQHF
TRBJ2-7,TRBV20-1,CSAWGVGRYPTDEQYF
TRBJ2-7,TRBV6-2/TRBV6-3,CASSDDRTYEQYF
TRBJ2-7,TRBV15,CATSLNPGGASYEQYF
TRBJ2-7,TRBV27,CASSLGDLAGYPYEQYF
TRBJ2-1,TRBV15,CATSSPRNWNEQFF
TRBJ1-5,TRBV18,CASSPGQKNQPQHF
TRBJ2-2,TRBV7-2,CASSLQTGELFF
TRBJ2-7,TRBV30,CAWSLGSYEQYF
TRBJ2-5,TRBV5-1,CASSKDRPGETQYF
TRBJ1-5,TRBV10-3,CAISLQGDNQPQHF
TRBJ2-1,TRBV6-1,CASSSHWGDKVYNEQFF
TRBJ1-1,TRBV30,CAWDQGARAFF
TRBJ1-5,TRBV6-2/TRBV6-3,CASMIQGSNQPQHF
TRBJ2-3,TRBV11-2,CASSFPGLAGGTDTQYF
TRBJ2-1,TRBV5-1,CASSLNSSNYNEQFF
TRBJ1-4,TRBV7-8,CASSLFGGPVEKLFF
TRBJ1-5,TRBV6-4,CASSDKPEVGNQPQHF
TRBJ1-5,TRBV2,CASSVQGDQPQHF
TRBJ2-7,TRBV2,CASSLGSLGAYEQYF
TRBJ2-1,TRBV30,CAWFGVGYNEQFF
TRBJ2-2,TRBV5-4,CASSGDRGRPGELFF
TRBJ2-4,TRBV5-1,CASSLGGRPLDIQYF
TRBJ2-5,TRBV7-8,CASSPQGRLGGETQYF
TRBJ2-5,TRBV6-5,CASSYGVDTQETQYF
TRBJ2-7,TRBV5-6,CASSLAQGWVTEQYF
TRBJ2-5,TRBV29-1,CSVPDRRLQTQYF
TRBJ2-1,TRBV7-8,CASSLGGSGNNEQFF
TRBJ1-2,TRBV27,CASSSTGSDYGYTF
TRBJ2-1,TRBV11-2,CASSPGASTFANEQFF
TRBJ2-1,TRBV5-5,CASNLYSSYNEQFF
TRBJ2-7,TRBV5-1,CASSLEVAGPSYEQYF
TRBJ1-2,TRBV7-9,CASSSPAGQGNYGYTF
TRBJ1-2,TRBV20-1,CSAPGVTGSYGYTF
TRBJ2-6,TRBV6-1,CASSAQATGANVLTF
TRBJ1-2,TRBV20-1,CSAREQTGFDGYTF
TRBJ1-1,TRBV7-3,CASSKDISTEAFF
TRBJ2-5,TRBV2,CASSGGTAPGAQYF
TRBJ2-1,TRBV20-1,CSGALYNEQFF
TRBJ1-5,TRBV28,CASSWAQGIDQPQHF
TRBJ1-2,TRBV6-4,CASNEALGTVNYGYTF
TRBJ2-1,TRBV7-9,CASSFSRNNEQFF
TRBJ2-1,TRBV12-3/TRBV12-4,CASRVSGAGNNEQFF
TRBJ1-1,TRBV5-1,CASSKGGLNTEAFF
TRBJ2-7,TRBV6-5,CASSYTGSYEQYF
TRBJ1-1,TRBV7-2,CASSQGVSEAFF
TRBJ2-7,TRBV9,CASSVDETSGSYEQYF
TRBJ1-1,TRBV28,CASSFLGKSEAFF
TRBJ2-3,TRBV20-1,CSASVGGQSTDTQYF